One sample yielded the 28 T cell receptor beta chains listed below, sequenced in a study of radiotherapy plus CTLA-4 blockade in lung cancer. Using immunoSEQ multiplex PCR, the repertoire was profiled, and TCRdb retains in-frame clones only, with some absent. The table records around 110,000 clones, 81% of them present only once. Material: peripheral blood, obtained from a patient treated with radiotherapy plus ipilimumab. The receptor set was obtained from a human donor with non-small cell lung cancer that progressed on radiotherapy plus ipilimumab. Some clones in this sample may be carry-over from other donors' samples.

V is TRBV9 and J is TRBJ1-3; tentative D call: TRBD1 (5 bases). This CDR3 contains 16 residues. Germline V gene sequence: CDR1 SGDLS, CDR2 YYNGEE. Trimming cost V 4 bases and J 3 bases, with 17 bases left between them. The CDR3 loop reads CASSPYGGGGGNTIYF. The CDR3, as DNA: TGTGCCAGCAGCCCCTATGGCGGGGGAGGTGGAAACACCATATATTTT.

V is TRBV6-6 and J is TRBJ1-1; a weak D match, TRBD1 (5 bases). Germline assignment: CDR1 MNHNY and CDR2 SVGAGI (reference sequence). The CDR3 totals 14 residues. V shed 6 bases and J shed 4 bases, with 15 bases lying between them. CDR3 sequence reads: CASSFWGGSTEAFF. CDR3 nucleotide sequence: TGTGCCAGCAGCTTTTGGGGCGGGAGCACTGAAGCTTTCTTT.

This chain connects TRBV5-6 to TRBJ1-5; D may be TRBD1 (6 bases). V was cut by 1 base and J by 3 bases, with 8 bases left in between. CDR1 and CDR2 from the germline V gene are SGHDT and YYEEEE. CDR3 length: 14 residues. CDR3 sequence reads: CASSLNRVNQPQHF. The CDR3 DNA follows: TGTGCCAGCAGCTTGAACAGGGTCAATCAGCCCCAGCATTTT.

V usage is TRBV5-1 and J usage is TRBJ2-1; TRBD2 aligns across 11 bases. Germline V CDR1 and CDR2: SGHRS, YFSETQ. The CDR3 spans 15 residues. V lost 4 bases, J lost 6 bases, and 6 bases stayed unmatched. This CDR3 is CASSTGLAVINEQFF. For the CDR3, the DNA is TGCGCCAGCAGCACGGGACTAGCGGTCATCAATGAGCAGTTCTTC.

The chain recombines TRBV2 with TRBJ1-5; TRBD1 might be the D (5 bases). The CDR3 is 13 amino acids. The ends were cut back, 4 bases at V and 7 bases at J, with 11 bases in the middle. Germline values: CDR1 SNHLY, CDR2 FYNNEI. In DNA form, the CDR3 reads TGTGCCAGCAGTGTTGGGGGTTGGCAGCCCCAGCATTTT. Encoded protein: CASSVGGWQPQHF. The full variable domain, completed using reference TRBV2 and TRBJ1-5, is EPEVTQTPSHQVTQMGQEVILRCVPISNHLYFYWYRQILGQKVEFLVSFYNNEISEKSEIFDDQFSVERPDGSNFTLKIRSTKLEDSAMYFCASSVGGWQPQHFGDGTRLSIL.

The chain has TRBV6-5 and TRBJ1-2; D ambiguous. The germline gives CDR1 MNHEY, CDR2 SVGAGI. CDR3 length equals 13 residues. The V end lost 7 bases, the J end lost 6 bases, and 15 bases lay between the germline ends. CDR3 coding DNA: TGTGCCAGCAACCGCGCTGAGAGAGATGGCTACACCTTC. Its protein product is CASNRAERDGYTF.

This chain links TRBV28 with TRBJ1-1, with D unresolved. V was pared by 3 bases and J by 9 bases, with 11 bases between. Per the germline V gene, CDR1 is MDHEN and CDR2 is SYDVKM. The CDR3 sequence is 12 residues long. The CDR3 region is CASSLSRNQAFF. DNA of the CDR3: TGTGCCAGCAGTTTGTCAAGGAACCAAGCTTTCTTT.

The rearrangement joins TRBV4-3 to TRBJ1-5; D is possibly TRBD1 (5 bases). Trimming took off 0 bases at V and 5 bases at J, with 8 bases between the two ends. The germline V gene encodes CDR1 LGHNA and CDR2 YSLEER. The CDR3 sequence is 14 residues long. DNA of the CDR3: TGCGCCAGCAGCCAAGAGACAGACTATCAGCCCCAGCATTTT. Its translation: CASSQETDYQPQHF.

This clone occurred a few times. CDR3 amino acids: CASSQNGELFF. The CDR3 nucleotides are TGTGCCAGCAGCCAGAACGGGGAGCTGTTTTTT. J is TRBJ2-2 and V is TRBV9, with D unresolved. Germline assignment: CDR1 SGDLS and CDR2 YYNGEE. CDR3 length equals 11 residues. V lost 4 bases and J 7 bases, leaving 5 bases between the germline ends.

The CDR3 reads CASSLGLGLTNEKLFF. The CDR3 DNA is TGCGCCAGCAGCTTGGGCCTCGGGTTGACTAATGAAAAACTGTTTTTT. The chain combines TRBV5-1 with TRBJ1-4, with no clear D. Germline lookup yields CDR1 SGHRS and CDR2 YFSETQ. The CDR3 is 16 residues long. Trimming cost V 0 bases and J 2 bases, with 11 bases left between them.

This chain links TRBV30 with TRBJ1-1, with TRBD1 matching over 7 bases. The junction had 8 bases not matched to a gene; V was cut back by 2 bases and J by 5 bases. The CDR3 has 14 amino acids. Germline-derived CDR1 and CDR2 are GTSNPN and SVGIG (reference sequence). The CDR3 DNA reads as TGTGCCTGGAGTACTCTGACAGGGTGGACTGAAGCTTTCTTT. It is translated as CAWSTLTGWTEAFF.

This rearrangement joins TRBV6-4 to TRBJ1-2; TRBD1 matches 7 bases. CDR3 length: 14 amino acids. V lost 6 bases to trimming and J lost 4 bases; unmatched junction nucleotides: 8. Germline V gene lookup returns CDR1 MRHNA and CDR2 SNTAGT. DNA for the CDR3: TGTGCCAGCAGAGAAACAGGGGCTGTCTATGGCTACACCTTC. Encoded protein: CASRETGAVYGYTF.

The chain combines TRBV9 with TRBJ2-7; 8 bases map to TRBD1. J gave up 5 bases and V 3 bases, and 4 bases lay outside the gene matches. Germline CDR1 SGDLS, CDR2 YYNGEE. This CDR3 contains 13 residues. The CDR3 here is CASSAGQGHEQYF. DNA of the CDR3: TGTGCCAGCAGCGCCGGACAGGGCCACGAGCAGTACTTC. The full variable domain, completed using reference TRBV9 and TRBJ2-7, is DSGVTQTPKHLITATGQRVTLRCSPRSGDLSVYWYQQSLDQGLQFLIQYYNGEERAKGNILERFSAQQFPDLHSELNLSSLELGDSALYFCASSAGQGHEQYFGPGTRLTVT.

The chain recombines TRBV7-3 with TRBJ2-3; 10 nucleotides match TRBD2. The CDR3 is 14 residues long. Trimming removed 5 bases from V and 6 bases from J; junction bases left unmatched: 5. CDR1 and CDR2 (germline): SGHTA, FQGTGA. The CDR3 loop is CASSPGLASDTQYF. DNA for the CDR3: TGTGCCAGCAGCCCGGGACTAGCGTCTGATACGCAGTATTTT. Drawing the rest from reference TRBV7-3 and TRBJ2-3, the complete variable domain is GAGVSQTPSNKVTEKGKYVELRCDPISGHTALYWYRQSLGQGPEFLIYFQGTGAADDSGLPNDRFFAVRPEGSVSTLKIQRTERGDSAVYLCASSPGLASDTQYFGPGTRLTVL.

This clone has only a few counts. The J gene is TRBJ2-7, the V gene TRBV7-3; TRBD1 matches 8 bases. The CDR3 length is 14 residues. Germline CDR1 and CDR2: SGHTA and FQGTGA. With V trimmed by 5 bases and J by 2 bases, 5 bases remained unmatched. The CDR3 sequence is CASSPTGQAYEQYF. CDR3 DNA: TGTGCCAGCAGCCCCACGGGACAGGCCTACGAGCAGTACTTC.

V is TRBV2 and J is TRBJ1-1; no clear D gene. Per germline, CDR1 SNHLY and CDR2 FYNNEI. The V end lost 3 bases, the J end lost 2 bases, and 4 bases lay between the germline ends. The CDR3 contains 12 residues. CDR3 sequence reads: CASSDSNTEAFF. The CDR3 DNA is TGTGCCAGCAGTGACAGCAACACTGAAGCTTTCTTT.

The chain employs TRBV2 and TRBJ1-5; 9 nucleotides line up with TRBD1. CDR3 length: 14 amino acids. The J segment lost 6 bases and the V segment lost 5 bases, leaving 5 bases of the junction unmatched. CDR1 is SNHLY and CDR2 is FYNNEI in the germline V gene. CDR3 bases: TGTGCCAGCAGTCCACAGGGGGCCGGTCAGCCCCAGCATTTT. Its translation: CASSPQGAGQPQHF.

This rearrangement joins TRBV19 to TRBJ1-4; TRBD1 aligns across 8 bases. Germline assignment: CDR1 LNHDA and CDR2 SQIVND (reference sequence). The length of the CDR3 is 18 residues. Trimming took 5 bases from V and 2 from J; bases not matched to a gene: 13. As DNA, the CDR3 is TGTGCCAGTAGTTCCCGGTGGGGACAGGTGGTGACTAATGAAAAACTGTTTTTT. Translation: CASSSRWGQVVTNEKLFF.

This rearrangement joins TRBV9 to TRBJ1-1, with D tentatively TRBD1 (6 bases). Germline lookup yields CDR1 SGDLS and CDR2 YYNGEE. Trimming pared 0 bases from V and 1 base from J, leaving 10 bases between. This CDR3 comprises 15 residues. CDR3 in amino acids: CASSVGGGQNTEAFF. For the CDR3, the DNA is TGTGCCAGCAGCGTAGGGGGGGGACAGAACACTGAAGCTTTCTTT.

V usage is TRBV29-1 and J usage is TRBJ2-1, with 11 bases fitting TRBD1. Germline V lookup: CDR1 SQVTM, CDR2 ANQGSEA. There are 21 residues in the CDR3. The ends lost 8 bases at V and 4 bases at J; junction bases unmatched: 28. The CDR3 protein is CSLAGQGAGGGPRISYNEQFF. The CDR3 DNA follows: TGCAGCCTGGCCGGACAGGGGGCAGGCGGGGGGCCACGGATTTCTTACAATGAGCAGTTCTTC.

This chain uses TRBV4-3 with TRBJ2-7, with 13 nucleotides matching TRBD2. The germline V gene encodes CDR1 LGHNA and CDR2 YSLEER. Trimming took 0 bases from V and 4 from J; bases not matched to a gene: 3. This CDR3 has 16 residues. CDR3 in amino acids: CASSQELAGGPYEQYF. The CDR3 nucleotides read TGCGCCAGCAGCCAAGAACTAGCGGGGGGGCCGTACGAGCAGTACTTC.

J is TRBJ1-2 and V is TRBV4-3; D unclear. V was pared by 0 bases and J by 2 bases, with 10 bases between. The CDR3 is 15 residues long. Looked up from germline, CDR1 is LGHNA and CDR2 is YSLEER. The CDR3 region has the DNA TGCGCCAGCAGCCAAGATCTGGCAGGCAACTATGGCTACACCTTC. Encoded protein: CASSQDLAGNYGYTF.

This rearrangement joins TRBV7-2 to TRBJ1-2; D is ambiguous. Per germline, CDR1 SGHTA and CDR2 FQGNSA. Trimming cost V 7 bases and J 4 bases, with 13 bases left between them. This CDR3 spans 13 amino acids. The chain's CDR3 is CASTRPNSYGYTF. The CDR3 DNA reads TGTGCCAGCACCCGACCGAATAGCTATGGCTACACCTTC. Together with reference TRBV7-2 and TRBJ1-2, the CDR3 gives the full variable domain: GAGVSQSPSNKVTEKGKDVELRCDPISGHTALYWYRQSLGQGLEFLIYFQGNSAPDKSGLPSDRFSAERTGGSVSTLTIQRTQQEDSAVYLCASTRPNSYGYTFGSGTRLTVV.

The chain recombines TRBV5-1 with TRBJ2-3; D unclear. The CDR3 is made up of 14 amino acids. Trimming stripped 5 bases from V and 0 bases from J, with 10 bases between. Germline loops: CDR1 SGHRS, CDR2 YFSETQ. As DNA, the CDR3 is TGCGCCAGCAGGCTGTCCCCTAGCACAGATACGCAGTATTTT. Its translation is CASRLSPSTDTQYF.

The chain is built from TRBV5-4 and TRBJ1-6; 8 bases fit TRBD1. Unmatched junction bases numbered 10, after V lost 3 bases and J lost 5 bases. This CDR3 region has 17 residues. Germline V CDR1 and CDR2: SGHNT, YYREEE (reference sequence). As DNA, the CDR3 is TGTGCCAGCAGCTCTAGACAGGGGTCCCCTAATAATTCACCCCTCCACTTT. Amino acids: CASSSRQGSPNNSPLHF. Filled out from reference TRBV5-4 and TRBJ1-6, the complete variable domain reads ETGVTQSPTHLIKTRGQQVTLRCSSQSGHNTVSWYQQALGQGPQFIFQYYREEENGRGNFPPRFSGLQFPNYSSELNVNALELDDSALYLCASSSRQGSPNNSPLHFGNGTRLTVT.

This rearrangement joins TRBV6-5 to TRBJ1-2; D is unresolved. V was clipped by 3 bases and J by 4 bases, with 9 bases between them. The CDR3 consists of 13 residues. The germline V gene has CDR1 MNHEY and CDR2 SVGAGI. The DNA for the CDR3 is TGTGCCAGCAGTTATTCTTCTGTCTATGGCTACACCTTC. Translation: CASSYSSVYGYTF.

This chain connects TRBV28 to TRBJ1-3; no clear D. Germline CDR1 is MDHEN and CDR2 is SYDVKM. The CDR3 has 15 residues. V shed 9 bases and J shed 3 bases, with 18 bases lying between them. Here the CDR3 DNA reads TGTGCCAGTCCCCGGGAGGGATGGATTGGAAACACCATATATTTT. It codes for CASPREGWIGNTIYF. The complete variable domain, with remaining parts taken from reference TRBV28 and TRBJ1-3, reads DVKVTQSSRYLVKRTGEKVFLECVQDMDHENMFWYRQDPGLGLRLIYFSYDVKMKEKGDIPEGYSVSREKKERFSLILESASTNQTSMYLCASPREGWIGNTIYFGEGSWLTVV.

This sequence joins TRBV7-6 and TRBJ2-5, with TRBD2 matching over 10 bases. Germline CDR1 SGHVS, CDR2 FNYEAQ. The CDR3 sequence is 16 residues long. Losses at the gene ends were 0 bases for V and 3 bases for J; bases not matched to a gene: 4. CDR3 nucleotides: TGTGCCAGCAGCTTAGCGCACCTAGCGGGGGAAGAGACCCAGTACTTC. Amino acid sequence: CASSLAHLAGEETQYF. The full variable domain, rest sourced from reference TRBV7-6 and TRBJ2-5, is GAGVSQSPRYKVTKRGQDVALRCDPISGHVSLYWYRQALGQGPEFLTYFNYEAQQDKSGLPNDRFSAERPEGSISTLTIQRTEQRDSAMYRCASSLAHLAGEETQYFGPGTRLLVL.